Shown below are 26 T cell receptor beta chains from a single sample sequenced in a study of response to subunit inactivated influenza vaccine. TCRdb redid the calling of the RT-PCR reads with MiXCR, one entry per CDR3 protein. The sample consists of 630,000 or so distinct CDR3 sequences, around 14% of them appearing once. The source material was PBMCs from blood, sampled 11 to 12 days after vaccination. The receptors originated from a man aged 50 or older who received an inactivated influenza vaccine.

This clonotype was counted between two and nine times. The V call is TRBV10-3, the J call TRBJ2-3; tentatively, D is TRBD1 (6 bases). With 3 bases removed from V and 4 bases from J, the gap between germline ends came to 11 bases. The CDR3 consists of 14 residues. Germline CDR1 ENHRY, CDR2 SYGVKD. The CDR3 loop reads CAISDRQGSDTQYF. CDR3 bases: TGTGCCATCAGTGATCGGCAGGGGTCAGATACGCAGTATTTT.

This clonotype was detected ten times or more. The chain links TRBV20-1 to TRBJ2-2; D is perhaps TRBD1 (5 bases). Looked up from germline, CDR1 is DFQATT and CDR2 is SNEGSKA (reference sequence). This CDR3 is 14 amino acids long. V shed 1 base and J shed 6 bases, with 12 bases lying between them. This CDR3 is CSARGGVVAGELFF. The CDR3 DNA sequence: TGCAGTGCTAGAGGGGGCGTTGTTGCCGGGGAGCTGTTTTTT.

In its sample, this clonotype was seen a few times. This rearrangement joins TRBV6-1 to TRBJ2-7; TRBD2 might be the D (5 bases). The CDR3 sequence is 14 residues long. Per germline, CDR1 MNHNS and CDR2 SASEGT. V lost 4 bases and J lost 4, with 14 bases in between. The CDR3 nucleotides are TGTGCCAGCAGTGTGGGAGCCCGGGGTTACGAGCAGTACTTC. It is translated as CASSVGARGYEQYF.

This clonotype was counted only a few times. The chain carries TRBV5-1 and TRBJ2-7; D may be TRBD1 (5 bases). The germline gives CDR1 SGHRS, CDR2 YFSETQ. The ends were cut back, 0 bases at V and 5 bases at J, with 15 bases in the middle. CDR3 length equals 15 residues. The CDR3 region has the DNA TGCGCCAGCAGCTTGGCAGGGATCCCCGGCGACGAGCAGTACTTC. Its translation is CASSLAGIPGDEQYF.

This clonotype was seen at least ten times. This chain joins TRBV24-1 and TRBJ2-7; D unresolved. The CDR3 runs 12 residues. Per the germline V gene, CDR1 is KGHDR and CDR2 is SFDVKD. Trimming stripped 5 bases from V and 4 bases from J, with 8 bases between. CDR3 DNA: TGTGCCACCAGTGCGGCGGATTACGAGCAGTACTTC. Translated: CATSAADYEQYF.

This clonotype was counted ten times or more. The rearrangement links TRBV12-3 or TRBV12-4 to TRBJ1-5; the D gene is possibly TRBD1 (6 bases). V was shortened by 2 bases and J by 3 bases, with 8 bases between the two germline ends. The CDR3 sequence is 14 residues long. CDR3 amino acids: CASSLTGINQPQHF. DNA for the CDR3: TGTGCCAGCAGTTTAACAGGGATCAATCAGCCCCAGCATTTT.

This clonotype has a handful of counts. The CDR3 loop is CASSHSPGTTNSSTDTQYF. The DNA of the CDR3 is TGTGCCAGCAGCCATAGTCCCGGGACAACAAATTCGAGCACAGATACGCAGTATTTT. This sequence joins TRBV21-1 and TRBJ2-3; no DNA check was done on the table's D call, TRBD2. TRBV21-1 corresponds to a pseudogene. This CDR3 is 19 amino acids long.

The chain carries TRBV7-8 and TRBJ1-1; 8 nucleotides align to TRBD1. With 6 bases clipped from V and 1 base from J, the junction kept 13 bases outside the gene matches. Germline CDR1 and CDR2: SGHVS and FQNEAQ. This CDR3 region has 17 residues. The CDR3 coding sequence is TGTGCCAGCAGTATGGGACAGGCGCCTTTCTCGAACACTGAAGCTTTCTTT. Protein product: CASSMGQAPFSNTEAFF.

This clonotype was picked up a small number of times. The J gene is TRBJ2-7, the V gene TRBV5-1; 9 nucleotides line up with TRBD2. Germline V gene lookup returns CDR1 SGHRS and CDR2 YFSETQ. The junction had 10 bases not matched to a gene; V was cut back by 3 bases and J by 6 bases. The CDR3 is 15 amino acids. CDR3: CASSSMGTSSSEQYF. CDR3 nucleotide sequence: TGCGCCAGCAGCTCCATGGGGACTAGCAGCTCCGAGCAGTACTTC.

This clonotype was seen a few times. The chain combines TRBV5-1 with TRBJ1-6, with D unresolved. The V end was cut by 8 bases, the J end by 2 bases, with 14 bases between. Germline CDR1 reads SGHRS; CDR2 reads YFSETQ. The CDR3 sequence is 15 residues long. CDR3 sequence: CASAWSSPYNSPLHF. The CDR3 bases are TGCGCCAGTGCTTGGTCGTCGCCCTATAATTCACCCCTCCACTTT.

The chain employs TRBV29-1 and TRBJ1-4, with TRBD1 matching over 8 bases. CDR3 size: 14 residues. With 5 bases clipped from V and 5 bases from J, the junction kept 7 bases outside the gene matches. Germline-derived CDR1 and CDR2 are SQVTM and ANQGSEA. The CDR3 DNA is TGCAGCGTTAGATCAGGGGGCCGGAATGAAAAACTGTTTTTT. It specifies CSVRSGGRNEKLFF.

This sequence joins TRBV6-5 and TRBJ2-5, with unresolved D. V lost 1 base, J lost 5 bases, and 8 bases lay in between. The V gene's germline CDR1 is MNHEY and CDR2 SVGAGI. The CDR3 extends over 13 amino acids. CDR3 sequence: CASSYFNGETQYF. Here the CDR3 DNA reads TGTGCCAGCAGTTACTTTAACGGCGAGACCCAGTACTTC.

J is TRBJ2-7 and V is TRBV7-2; D might be TRBD2 (6 bases). This CDR3 is built from 13 residues. The V gene's germline CDR1 is SGHTA and CDR2 FQGNSA. V was trimmed by 3 bases and J by 2 bases, leaving 8 bases between them. CDR3: CASSLQRAYEQYF. In DNA, the CDR3 is TGTGCCAGCAGCTTGCAGCGGGCCTACGAGCAGTACTTC.

This clonotype turned up a few times. The rearrangement links TRBV7-2 to TRBJ2-7, with 7 bases matching TRBD2. Germline assignment: CDR1 SGHTA and CDR2 FQGNSA. V gave up 0 bases and J gave up 4 bases; unmatched junction bases: 12. This CDR3 has 17 amino acids. The CDR3 nucleotides read TGTGCCAGCAGCTTAGCAGCGGGGTCCGGGGGAGGGTACGAGCAGTACTTC. Protein sequence: CASSLAAGSGGGYEQYF.

This chain joins TRBV10-3 and TRBJ2-7; 9 bases are a match to TRBD1. Germline values: CDR1 ENHRY, CDR2 SYGVKD. The CDR3 length is 15 residues. V dropped 6 bases and J dropped 1; count of bases not matched to a gene: 7. For the CDR3, the DNA is TGTGCCATCAGGGAGGGACAGGGAGTTTCCTACGAGCAGTACTTC. This codes for CAIREGQGVSYEQYF.

This clonotype came up a few times. The chain uses TRBV20-1 and TRBJ1-5; D is undetermined. CDR1 is DFQATT and CDR2 is SNEGSKA in the germline V gene (reference sequence). The V end lost 0 bases, the J end lost 1 base, and 13 bases lay between the germline ends. This CDR3 has 16 amino acids. The CDR3 sequence is CSARDDAGRSNQPQHF. The DNA for the CDR3 is TGCAGTGCTAGAGATGACGCGGGTAGGAGCAATCAGCCCCAGCATTTT.

This sequence joins TRBV11-2 and TRBJ2-3; the match to TRBD1 covers 11 bases. J lost 8 bases, V lost 4 bases, and 8 bases had no gene match. CDR1 SGHAT and CDR2 FQNNGV come from the germline V gene. This CDR3 comprises 15 residues. The CDR3 spells CASSSMGQGVSTQYF. The CDR3 coding sequence is TGTGCCAGCAGCTCAATGGGACAGGGGGTTAGTACGCAGTATTTT.

This clonotype appeared a few times. This chain uses TRBV29-1 with TRBJ2-5, with TRBD1 identical over 10 bases. Germline values: CDR1 SQVTM, CDR2 ANQGSEA. The CDR3 runs 15 residues. V lost 4 bases and J lost 5; bases outside the gene matches: 10. The CDR3 here is CSVGTGTGAGETQYF. The CDR3 coding sequence is TGCAGCGTTGGGACCGGGACAGGGGCAGGGGAGACCCAGTACTTC.

In this sample, this clonotype turned up a few times. The chain joins TRBV24-1 to TRBJ1-2, with unresolved D. The CDR3 covers 13 residues. Trimming shortened V by 2 bases and J by 2 bases, and 5 bases separated the two germline ends. Germline loops: CDR1 KGHDR, CDR2 SFDVKD. CDR3 coding DNA: TGTGCCACCAGTGATTCAATCAACTATGGCTACACCTTC. Its translation is CATSDSINYGYTF.

The CDR3 here is CSARDVGVYEQYF. The CDR3, as DNA: TGCAGTGCTAGAGACGTGGGAGTTTACGAGCAGTACTTC. The chain joins TRBV20-1 to TRBJ2-7; D is perhaps TRBD2 (5 bases). Germline V gene lookup returns CDR1 DFQATT and CDR2 SNEGSKA (reference sequence). This CDR3 spans 13 amino acids. Deletions cut 0 bases from V and 4 bases from J, with 10 bases between.

This clonotype was counted ten times or more. The chain has TRBV20-1 and TRBJ2-3, with TRBD2 identical over 7 bases. This CDR3 region has 15 residues. Germline CDR1 and CDR2: DFQATT and SNEGSKA (reference sequence). The V gene end was trimmed by 6 bases and the J gene end by 1 base; junction bases not matched to a gene: 10. The CDR3 DNA is TGCAGTGCAAAGATCCCGGGGGGAGGCACAGATACGCAGTATTTT. It yields the protein CSAKIPGGGTDTQYF.

V usage is TRBV20-1 and J usage is TRBJ1-6; D gene uncertain. V shed 0 bases and J shed 7 bases, with 7 bases lying between them. The CDR3 has 13 residues. Per the germline V gene, CDR1 is DFQATT and CDR2 is SNEGSKA (reference sequence). CDR3 sequence (DNA): TGCAGTGCTAGAGATCCGCGCAATTCACCCCTCCACTTT. Amino acids: CSARDPRNSPLHF.

The chain is built from TRBV15 and TRBJ1-2; D gene unclear. V lost 0 bases to trimming and J lost 14 bases, with 22 bases between them. There are 15 residues in the CDR3. Germline lookup yields CDR1 LNHNV and CDR2 YYDKDF (reference sequence). DNA of the CDR3: TGTGCCACCAGCAGAGATCTCTATTCTACCCAGGACCAGACCTTC. Translated, it gives CATSRDLYSTQDQTF.

This clonotype was observed a few times. The chain recombines TRBV12-3 or TRBV12-4 with TRBJ2-1; D not certain. V was clipped by 3 bases and J by 4 bases, with 19 bases between them. The CDR3 is 17 amino acids. In nucleotides, the CDR3 is TGTGCCAGCAGTTTTTACAAGTTCGACCGAGTTTACAATGAGCAGTTCTTC. Its translation is CASSFYKFDRVYNEQFF.

This clonotype was recorded a few times. The chain carries TRBV7-9 and TRBJ2-1, with D possibly matching TRBD2 (6 bases). This CDR3 is 14 amino acids long. Trimming stripped 6 bases from V and 8 bases from J, with 17 bases between. Germline V gene data show CDR1 as SEHNR and CDR2 as FQNEAQ (reference sequence). CDR3 region: CASRGRRENDEQFF. As DNA, the CDR3 is TGTGCCAGCAGGGGGAGGAGGGAGAACGATGAGCAGTTCTTC.

The chain's CDR3 is CASSLTGLAGGAGANVLTF. CDR3 DNA sequence: TGTGCCAGCAGTTTAACTGGACTAGCGGGAGGCGCCGGGGCCAACGTCCTGACTTTC. This chain uses TRBV12-3 or TRBV12-4 with TRBJ2-6; 14 bases line up with TRBD2. CDR3 length: 19 residues. Trimming removed 2 bases from V and 4 bases from J; junction bases left unmatched: 7.